The present T cell receptor beta chain was sequenced within a study of cytomegalovirus exposure and HLA in healthy donors. Concerning this clone itself: Antigen unknown. Other DNA sequences from this sample encode an identical CDR3 as well.

This CDR3 is 15 amino acids long. Germline CDR1 and CDR2: MGHDK and SYGVNS. J lost 6 bases, V lost 5 bases, and 7 bases had no gene match. PCR amplification relied on 60 Vbeta primers (plus 13 Jbeta primers). Libraries were prepared by immunoSEQ multiplex PCR; TCRdb keeps only in-frame clonotypes and omits some of them. The table shows over 80,000 clones, with approximately 85% occurring only once. Study outcomes and limitations: Under in vitro conditions, a few CMV-associated chains were confirmed as specific for CMV antigens. Previous analysis showed most TCR beta V segments were productive about 87% or about 30% of the time. Most subjects had HLA-A and HLA-B alleles reportedly predicted accurately by TCR beta sequences.

Donors counted as nominally healthy when sampled, yet unrecorded immune exposures were likely. Input material: PBMCs. The receptor's source is a man between 35 and 55 years old in good health and CMV-seropositive. J is TRBJ2-1 and V is TRBV25-1; 10 positions agree with TRBD1. The CDR3: CASSLGQGYGNEQFF. As DNA, the CDR3 is TGTGCCAGCAGTCTGGGACAGGGGTACGGCAATGAGCAGTTCTTC.